The entry below describes one TCR beta chain. Its antigen is currently unknown. This sample is part of a study of cytomegalovirus exposure and HLA in healthy donors. Across the whole study: Within an early data release were roughly 83 million unique TCRs drawn from HLA-typed donors. Among the approximately 370 donors who were genotyped, about 86% fell in the genetic ancestry cluster that is associated with self-reported Caucasian donors.

Germline V gives CDR1 SGHNT, CDR2 YYREEE (reference sequence). CDR3 length equals 15 residues. Trimming at V came to 4 bases and at J to 4 bases, leaving 9 bases not matched to a gene. Study observations and caveats: A reported reduction in N-insertions relative to the roughly 610-donor mean was seen in an Asian-associated ancestry cluster in a later analysis. Among the most significant clusters, several appeared linked to common viral pathogens in a later analysis.

The study ran its PCR with 60 Vbeta and 13 Jbeta primers. Here immunoSEQ multiplex PCR was the method, and the copy in TCRdb shows in-frame clones only, minus some. The table includes about 200,000 clones, 75% to 80% detected once. The rearrangement links TRBV5-4 to TRBJ1-2, with 8 bases lining up with TRBD1. Sequencing was performed on PBMCs. The clonotype comes from a man younger than 30 in good health and CMV-seronegative. CDR3 bases: TGTGCCAGCAGCGTACCTCAGGGGGCCAGCTATGGCTACACCTTC. It encodes CASSVPQGASYGYTF.